The source of this T cell receptor (beta chain) is a study of somatic mutations in cytotoxic T cells in rheumatoid arthritis (dated by TCRdb to about 2017). For context, the study as a whole: Right after diagnosis and prior to the start of any treatment, around 30 ml EDTA of peripheral blood was drawn from patients. Sorted V beta1+ cells also underwent TCRB sequencing, and some V beta antibody-stained T-cell populations were flow-sorted at nearly 100% purity on a FACSAria II or Sony SH800. The study asked whether expanded CD8+ T-cell clones in newly diagnosed, untreated rheumatoid arthritis carry somatic mutations, and used TCRB deep sequencing to characterize clonality. For 60 to 80 rheumatoid arthritis patients and some 21 healthy controls, TCRB deep sequencing was carried out. Patient and control groups had essentially identical median ages. Here is what the overall study found, with its caveats: Healthy controls showed no age-related increase in CD8+ clonality, whereas patients did (Spearman r of about 0.52). The slight TRBV07 underrepresentation in patients was not adjusted for multiple comparisons. The largest CD8+ clone made up more than 20% of CD8+ cells in about an eighth of the 65 patients, and blood and synovial fluid shared several identical CD8+ TCRB sequences. There was no significant difference in CD8+ T-cell clonality between rheumatoid arthritis patients and age-matched healthy controls. It was unknown which antigens the expanded CD8+ clones targeted, and their absence from virus-specific databases did not exclude viral specificity.

Genomic DNA underwent TCRB CDR3 sequencing using the immunoSEQ assay. In the original analysis: Patient CD8+ clones larger than 1% were compared against published virus-specific TCRB sequences, and only a few matched. Nothing other than productive TCRB rearrangements was included in the analyses. A clone was defined by a unique TCRB CDR3 sequence, and clonality was computed as a productive clonality index based on Shannon entropy. Repertoire overlap between two samples was calculated from the template counts of each clone relative to total templates per sample. A correlation with a Spearman r of over 0.55 was found between V-gene usage by flow cytometry and V-gene usage by TCRB sequencing. The immuneACCESS repertoire file appears here via TCRdb, limited to in-frame rearrangements. These files lack a portion of the clones; in checked studies, under half of the deficit traces to unresolved V genes, and the cause of the others is not known. V and J calls and clone size follow that table, whereas D and trimming were derived from the DNA. Recorded for this sample are about 3,800 clones; about 70% of them occurred a single time. The ten largest clones capture less than 25% of the sample.

From the cysteine through the phenylalanine, the CDR3 covers 15 amino acids. The only DNA kept is the CDR3, 45 bases in frame from the first base. At the junction V is shortened by 2 bases and J by 6 bases, with 13 bases in between. The germline V gene gives CDR1 as MDHEN and CDR2 as SYDVKM. On an AutoMACS, CD4+ and CD8+ cells were isolated via positive magnetic bead selection, and their purity was verified by flow cytometry. Initial screening for clonal expansions relied on flow cytometry with a TCR V beta antibody panel, after which sorted CD8+ fractions underwent TCRB deep sequencing for characterization. Peripheral blood mononuclear cells were isolated by Ficoll-Paque PLUS density gradient separation. Nucleospin Tissue or Tissue XS kits were used to extract DNA from CD4-enriched, CD8-enriched or PBMC samples, and a Qubit 2.0 fluorometer was used for quantification. Of note for this clone: It has no known antigen specificity. No much larger clone is present one base from it, and per-base qualities are unavailable.

The V gene is TRBV28 and the J gene is TRBJ1-4; tentative D gene TRBD1, with 5 bases matching. Sample: CD8+ T cells sorted from blood. This clonotype was obtained from an adult with rheumatoid arthritis. The bases read TGTGCCAGCAGTTTAACGGGACGGGCGCATGAAAAACTGTTTTTT. Its translation is CASSLTGRAHEKLFF.